Listed here are 29 T cell receptor beta chains from one sample, sequenced in a study of type 1 regulatory T cells (dated by TCRdb to 2020 to 2023). Their recognized antigens are unknown. The sequencing machine was an Illumina MiSeq. Using fastp at Q25 and MiXCR, TCRdb reprocessed the public reads and kept productive beta chains. Identical CDR3 protein sequences are pooled into one entry, listed with their most common genes and DNA. This sample lists about 62,000 distinct CDR3 sequences; less than 70% were detected once. The ten biggest clones cover about 1.7% of the sample. Material for sequencing was cultured non-Tr1 T cells, either the whole culture or a sorted T cell fraction (not recorded which). The sample's cell subset or site label, decoded: non-Tr1 population from the T-allo10 product. Receptors originate from a human donor in good health.

The CDR3, as DNA: TGTGCCAGCAGTCAAGACAGGGGTAGGGCCAACGTCCTGACTTTC. Translating it yields CASSQDRGRANVLTF. The chain combines TRBV6-6 with TRBJ2-6; TRBD1 matches 8 bases. This CDR3 has 15 amino acids. The V and J ends lost 5 bases and 5 bases, in that order; junction bases with no gene match: 5. The germline V gene encodes CDR1 MNHNY and CDR2 SVGAGI (reference sequence).

This chain links TRBV10-3 with TRBJ2-2, with D perhaps assigned TRBD1 or TRBD2 (5 bases each). Trimming left V 8 bases short and J 5 bases short, with 12 bases between. CDR3 length: 13 residues. In germline, CDR1 is ENHRY, CDR2 SYGVKD. CDR3 amino acids: CAISGSGTGELFF. CDR3 sequence (DNA): TGTGCCATCTCAGGGAGCGGTACCGGGGAGCTGTTTTTT.

V gene TRBV5-1 combines with J gene TRBJ2-1, with a weak D call TRBD2 (6 bases). V lost 2 bases to trimming and J lost 10 bases, with 13 bases between them. Germline CDR1 is SGHRS and CDR2 is YFSETQ. CDR3 length: 13 amino acids. CDR3 coding DNA: TGCGCCAGCAGCTTAGGAGGGAGTGACGAGCAGTTCTTC. It is translated as CASSLGGSDEQFF.

The genes are TRBV11-1 and TRBJ2-2; 13 nucleotides match TRBD2. V was pared by 5 bases and J by 0 bases, with 9 bases of the junction left unmatched. Germline V CDR1 and CDR2: SGHAT, FQDESV (reference sequence). This CDR3 spans 19 amino acids. CDR3 sequence reads: CASSIGTSGVLTNTGELFF. In DNA, the CDR3 is TGTGCCAGCAGCATTGGGACTAGCGGGGTCCTTACGAACACCGGGGAGCTGTTTTTT.

The chain recombines TRBV18 with TRBJ2-1; 7 bases agree with TRBD1. In germline, CDR1 is KGHSH, CDR2 LQKENI. Germline trimming cut 4 bases from V and 4 bases from J; bases unmatched to any gene: 4. The length of the CDR3 is 14 residues. DNA for the CDR3: TGTGCCAGCTCACAGGGGGCGAAATACAATGAGCAGTTCTTC. Protein sequence: CASSQGAKYNEQFF. Drawing the rest from reference TRBV18 and TRBJ2-1, the complete variable domain is NAGVMQNPRHLVRRRGQEARLRCSPMKGHSHVYWYRQLPEEGLKFMVYLQKENIIDESGMPKERFSAEFPKEGPSILRIQQVVRGDSAAYFCASSQGAKYNEQFFGPGTRLTVL.

This clonotype has a handful of counts. The gene calls are TRBV4-3 and TRBJ2-3; weak D call: TRBD1 (5 bases). Deletions cut 0 bases from V and 2 bases from J, with 12 bases between. The germline V gene has CDR1 LGHNA and CDR2 YSLEER. This CDR3 spans 16 amino acids. This CDR3 is CASSQEAGGATDTQYF. The CDR3 DNA is TGCGCCAGCAGCCAAGAAGCAGGTGGGGCCACAGATACGCAGTATTTT.

A single count supports this clonotype. This chain joins TRBV20-1 and TRBJ2-5; D is unclear. V was shortened by 3 bases and J by 1 base, with 15 bases between the two germline ends. Germline-derived CDR1 and CDR2 are DFQATT and SNEGSKA (reference sequence). The CDR3 runs 15 residues. The CDR3 sequence: CSASSPDRSQETQYF. The CDR3 DNA reads TGCAGTGCTAGCTCCCCAGATAGGAGCCAAGAGACCCAGTACTTC.

This CDR3 reads CASSPRGRETPTDTQYF. The DNA for the CDR3 is TGTGCCAGCAGCCCCCGAGGGCGGGAGACCCCCACAGATACGCAGTATTTT. The V and J genes are TRBV4-2 and TRBJ2-3, with TRBD2 matching over 7 bases. The CDR3 sequence is 17 residues long. V shed 4 bases and J 2 bases; nucleotides not matched to a gene: 12. Germline lookup yields CDR1 LGHNA and CDR2 YNFKEQ.

The V call is TRBV27, the J call TRBJ2-7; 8 nucleotides agree with TRBD1. V gave up 1 base and J gave up 3 bases; unmatched junction bases: 11. Germline V gene lookup returns CDR1 MNHEY and CDR2 SMNVEV (reference sequence). CDR3 size: 17 residues. CDR3 sequence reads: CASSLLGQGASNYEQYF. CDR3 nucleotide sequence: TGTGCCAGCAGTTTATTGGGTCAGGGGGCTTCGAACTACGAGCAGTACTTC.

To note about this clonotype: This clone may be a read error of a much larger clone one base away. The chain recombines TRBV20-1 with TRBJ2-3; D unresolved. Trimming stripped 2 bases from V and 3 bases from J, with 12 bases between. The CDR3 has 14 amino acids. Germline V gives CDR1 DFQATT, CDR2 SNEGSKA (reference sequence). The CDR3 sequence: CSARPGLRTDTQYF. The CDR3 DNA reads as TGCAGTGCTAGACCCGGCCTGAGGACAGATACGCAGTATTTT.

The V gene is TRBV3-1, the J gene TRBJ2-7, with D maybe TRBD2 (6 bases). Germline CDR1 LGHDT, CDR2 YNNKEL (reference sequence). The V and J ends lost 1 base and 3 bases respectively, with 10 bases between them. The CDR3 contains 14 residues. The CDR3 protein is CASSQGREHYEQYF. For the CDR3, the DNA is TGTGCCAGCAGCCAAGGTCGGGAGCACTACGAGCAGTACTTC.

This clonotype was seen only once. This chain connects TRBV11-2 to TRBJ1-4; the D gene is possibly TRBD1 (5 bases). The germline V and J ends were trimmed by 7 bases and 5 bases, with 11 bases remaining between them. Germline-derived CDR1 and CDR2 are SGHAT and FQNNGV. The CDR3 runs to 13 residues. CDR3 sequence (DNA): TGTGCCAGCAATAGGGGAACAAATGAAAAACTGTTTTTT. This gives the protein CASNRGTNEKLFF.

This clonotype showed up just once. V is TRBV12-3 or TRBV12-4 and J is TRBJ2-3; D might be TRBD2 (5 bases). V lost 5 bases and J 4 bases, leaving 10 bases between the germline ends. This CDR3 has 13 amino acids. In DNA, the CDR3 is TGTGCCAGCAGTCCACTGCGGGCAGATACGCAGTATTTT. This sequence encodes CASSPLRADTQYF.

This CDR3 is CASSSQGTNEKLFF. The DNA for the CDR3 is TGTGCCAGCAGTTCCCAGGGGACTAATGAAAAACTGTTTTTT. The chain uses TRBV12-3 or TRBV12-4 and TRBJ1-4, with D perhaps TRBD1 (6 bases). The CDR3 covers 14 residues. The V end was cut by 4 bases, the J end by 2 bases, with 8 bases between.

V gene TRBV30 combines with J gene TRBJ2-1; D gene unclear. This CDR3 comprises 16 residues. Trimming stripped 0 bases from V and 0 bases from J, with 12 bases between. Germline V CDR1 and CDR2: GTSNPN, SVGIG (reference sequence). The DNA for the CDR3 is TGTGCCTGGAGTGTACGCGGCAGTTTCTCCTACAATGAGCAGTTCTTC. Translation gives CAWSVRGSFSYNEQFF.

This chain joins TRBV7-2 and TRBJ2-1, with 9 bases that match TRBD2. The ends lost 8 bases at V and 0 bases at J; junction bases unmatched: 8. There are 16 residues in the CDR3. Germline V gives CDR1 SGHTA, CDR2 FQGNSA. The CDR3 DNA is TGTGCCAGCGAGCTCCGGCGGGAGGGCTCCTACAATGAGCAGTTCTTC. Translation gives CASELRREGSYNEQFF.

V is TRBV24-1 and J is TRBJ2-5; D may be TRBD2 (6 bases). CDR1 and CDR2 (germline): KGHDR, SFDVKD. The length of the CDR3 is 14 residues. V was trimmed by 1 base and J by 5 bases, leaving 10 bases between them. The CDR3 DNA reads as TGTGCCACCAGTGATTTAGCCCGGGAGGAGACCCAGTACTTC. Translated: CATSDLAREETQYF.

The chain carries TRBV7-6 and TRBJ2-1, with D perhaps matching TRBD1 (6 bases). The germline CDR1 and CDR2 sequences are SGHVS and FNYEAQ. The CDR3 is made up of 15 amino acids. The ends were cut back, 1 base at V and 1 base at J, with 8 bases in the middle. Written as DNA, the CDR3 is TGTGCCAGCAGCTTAGGAGGACAGTCCTACAATGAGCAGTTCTTC. It translates to CASSLGGQSYNEQFF.

This rearrangement joins TRBV6-5 to TRBJ2-1; D may match TRBD1 or TRBD2 (7 bases each). Trimming took off 7 bases at V and 3 bases at J, with 16 bases between the two ends. In germline, CDR1 is MNHEY, CDR2 SVGAGI. The length of the CDR3 is 15 residues. The CDR3 nucleotides read TGTGCCAGCAACACCAGGGGGGGGGTCTACAATGAGCAGTTCTTC. Encoded protein: CASNTRGGVYNEQFF.

The V and J genes are TRBV29-1 and TRBJ2-3, with 7 bases that match TRBD1. The CDR3 loop spans 12 amino acids. Per the germline V gene, CDR1 is SQVTM and CDR2 is ANQGSEA. Trimming took 7 bases from V and 1 from J; bases not matched to a gene: 2. CDR3 sequence: CSAGTGTDTQYF. CDR3 DNA sequence: TGCAGCGCCGGGACAGGCACAGATACGCAGTATTTT.

This clonotype was detected only once. The chain is built from TRBV5-1 and TRBJ1-2, with 8 nucleotides matching TRBD1. CDR3 length equals 15 residues. The V gene end was trimmed by 2 bases and the J gene end by 5 bases; junction bases not matched to a gene: 8. Germline V CDR1 and CDR2: SGHRS, YFSETQ. Written as DNA, the CDR3 is TGCGCCAGCAGCTTCGGACAGGGAGGACTATATGGCTACACCTTC. It yields the protein CASSFGQGGLYGYTF.

Details on this clonotype: Its ends do not fully match the called genes, so a read error is possible. The rearrangement uses TRBV28 and TRBJ2-4; no clear D. The length of the CDR3 is 16 residues. Germline values: CDR1 MDHEN, CDR2 SYDVKM. The CDR3: CANSLASLRAKNIQYF. The CDR3 region has the DNA TGTGCCAACAGTTTAGCATCCCTGCGGGCCAAAAACATTCAGTACTTC. The full variable domain, its missing parts supplied by reference TRBV28 and TRBJ2-4, is DVKVTQSSRYLVKRTGEKVFLECVQDMDHENMFWYRQDPGLGLRLIYFSYDVKMKEKGDIPEGYSVSREKKERFSLILESASTNQTSMYLCANSLASLRAKNIQYFGAGTRLSVL.

The V and J genes are TRBV5-1 and TRBJ1-5; no firm D call. V dropped 0 bases and J dropped 0 bases, with 19 bases sitting between them. Germline CDR1 and CDR2: SGHRS and YFSETQ. This CDR3 spans 19 amino acids. The CDR3 protein is CASSLGGRRSRGSNQPQHF. CDR3 in DNA: TGCGCCAGCAGCTTGGGGGGTCGACGGTCCCGAGGTAGCAATCAGCCCCAGCATTTT.

This chain connects TRBV4-3 to TRBJ2-6; no clear D. Germline V gene data show CDR1 as LGHNA and CDR2 as YSLEER. The ends were cut back, 0 bases at V and 0 bases at J, with 9 bases in the middle. CDR3 length: 17 residues. CDR3 DNA: TGCGCCAGCAGCCAAGAGGCCCGGAGCTCTGGGGCCAACGTCCTGACTTTC. Residues: CASSQEARSSGANVLTF.

A few counts support this clonotype. The rearrangement uses TRBV15 and TRBJ1-1; 8 bases are a match to TRBD1. The germline V gene encodes CDR1 LNHNV and CDR2 YYDKDF (reference sequence). This CDR3 has 14 residues. The V gene end was trimmed by 9 bases and the J gene end by 3 bases; junction bases not matched to a gene: 9. The CDR3 protein is CATARQGYDTEAFF. CDR3 in DNA: TGTGCCACGGCGAGACAGGGGTACGACACTGAAGCTTTCTTT.

CDR3 nucleotides: TGTGCCAGCAGCCAAGCTCGTCTACGAAACACCATATATTTT. Amino acid sequence: CASSQARLRNTIYF. The chain is built from TRBV3-1 and TRBJ1-3; no firm D call. CDR3 length: 14 amino acids. The V and J ends lost 1 base and 5 bases respectively, with 9 bases between them. CDR1 and CDR2 (germline): LGHDT, YNNKEL (reference sequence). Supplemented by reference TRBV3-1 and TRBJ1-3, the full variable domain reads DTAVSQTPKYLVTQMGNDKSIKCEQNLGHDTMYWYKQDSKKFLKIMFSYNNKELIINETVPNRFSPKSPDKAHLNLHINSLELGDSAVYFCASSQARLRNTIYFGEGSWLTVV.

CDR3 nucleotides: TGTGCCAGCAGTAGACAGTCATATAGCAATCAGCCCCAGCATTTT. It is translated as CASSRQSYSNQPQHF. This chain uses TRBV25-1 with TRBJ1-5, with a tentative D call TRBD1 (5 bases). The germline CDR1 and CDR2 sequences are MGHDK and SYGVNS. Trimming left V 5 bases short and J 0 bases short, with 11 bases between. CDR3 length: 15 amino acids.

The rearrangement links TRBV12-3 or TRBV12-4 to TRBJ1-3, with 8 bases fitting TRBD1. The junction had 9 bases not matched to a gene; V was cut back by 5 bases and J by 6 bases. This CDR3 spans 15 amino acids. For the CDR3, the DNA is TGTGCCAGCAGTAGACAGGGGATATGGGAAAACACCATATATTTT. This sequence encodes CASSRQGIWENTIYF.

This clonotype came up a few times. J is TRBJ2-3 and V is TRBV28, with 13 bases that match TRBD2. This CDR3 is 13 amino acids long. Germline V CDR1 and CDR2: MDHEN, SYDVKM. The ends lost 4 bases at V and 9 bases at J; junction bases unmatched: 1. The CDR3 bases are TGTGCCAGCAGTTCGGGACTAGCGGGAACGCAGTATTTT. Translated: CASSSGLAGTQYF.